The 7 T cell receptor beta chains reported below all come from one sample, sequenced in a study of T cells expressing NK-cell markers. TCRdb processed the 5' RACE reads again and assigns one entry to each CDR3 protein, with no DNA. The sample is made up of approximately 6,000 distinct CDR3 sequences, and the top ten hold less than 65% of it. The sequencing sample was made of blood T cells: a sorted CD56 or NKG2C T cell subset, CD4+ or CD8+ T cells, or bulk PBMC T cells (not recorded which). Receptors were obtained from a young man in good health.

The CDR3: CSAVRLAGDVNEQFF. The V and J genes are TRBV20-1 and TRBJ2-1; TCRdb designates TRBD2, a call that cannot be tested without DNA. Germline CDR1 is DFQATT and CDR2 is SNEGSKA (reference sequence). The CDR3 is 15 amino acids.

V is TRBV5-8 and J is TRBJ2-6; the TRBD2 assignment by TCRdb is unverifiable without DNA. CDR1 and CDR2 (germline): SGHTS, YDEGEE. The length of the CDR3 is 17 residues. The chain's CDR3 is CASSLFAGGAGANVLTF. The full variable domain, its missing parts supplied by reference TRBV5-8 and TRBJ2-6, is EAGVTQSPTHLIKTRGQQATLRCSPISGHTSVYWYQQALGLGLQFLLWYDEGEERNRGNFPPRFSGRQFPNYSSELNVNALELEDSALYLCASSLFAGGAGANVLTFGAGSRLTVL.

V and J are TRBV5-6 and TRBJ2-4; TCRdb's D call, TRBD2, is unchecked because there is no DNA. The CDR3 length is 17 residues. Germline values: CDR1 SGHDT, CDR2 YYEEEE. The CDR3 here is CASRPPVGRENGNIQYF.

The chain combines TRBV7-9 with TRBJ1-1; TCRdb designates TRBD1, a call that cannot be tested without DNA. Germline CDR1 reads SEHNR; CDR2 reads FQNEAQ (reference sequence). The CDR3 has 16 residues. CDR3 sequence: CASSSLAGTGNTEAFF.

The CDR3 loop reads CASSSLAGGPRTQYF. This rearrangement joins TRBV28 to TRBJ2-5; the TCRdb call, TRBD2, lacks DNA for checking. Germline V lookup: CDR1 MDHEN, CDR2 SYDVKM. CDR3 size: 15 residues.

The CDR3 region is CASSFSSEQFF. The chain has TRBV27 and TRBJ2-1. This CDR3 has 11 amino acids. From germline, CDR1 is MNHEY and CDR2 SMNVEV (reference sequence).

The chain joins TRBV15 to TRBJ2-2; without DNA, the TCRdb call of TRBD1 cannot be checked. This CDR3 has 16 residues. The germline V gene encodes CDR1 LNHNV and CDR2 YYDKDF (reference sequence). CDR3 amino acids: CATSRDPGGRTGELFF.